The 20 T cell receptor beta chains given below trace back to one sample, sequenced in a study of T cells in Graves' hyperthyroidism and ophthalmopathy. Researchers took RNA transcripts and amplified the TCR beta CDR3 regions from them. A first-round RT-PCR of the TCR CDR3 used the HTBI primer set. TCRdb re-called the multiplex PCR reads with MiXCR, one entry per CDR3 protein. The sample holds approximately 600,000 distinct CDR3 sequences, roughly 15% seen once. Sequences were obtained from blood. The receptors shown here come from a woman between 35 and 50 years old with Graves' ophthalmopathy.

Written as DNA, the CDR3 is TGTGCCAGCAGGGGGGACTACCGGGGAACCGGGGAGCTGTTTTTT. Encoded protein: CASRGDYRGTGELFF. The chain links TRBV11-2 to TRBJ2-2; 7 bases map to TRBD2. The J segment lost 5 bases and the V segment lost 6 bases, leaving 9 bases of the junction unmatched. Germline CDR1 is SGHAT and CDR2 is FQNNGV. The CDR3 runs 15 residues.

This clonotype was picked up many times. The J gene is TRBJ1-5, the V gene TRBV6-2 or TRBV6-3; D is unresolved. This CDR3 spans 17 amino acids. The germline V and J ends were trimmed by 9 bases and 0 bases, with 21 bases remaining between them. Germline assignment: CDR1 MNHEY and CDR2 SVGEGT. This chain's CDR3 is CASRAGTTSYSNQPQHF. CDR3 sequence (DNA): TGTGCCAGTCGTGCAGGAACCACATCTTATAGCAATCAGCCCCAGCATTTT.

V and J are TRBV2 and TRBJ2-7; D uncertain. This CDR3 region has 14 residues. The ends were cut back, 3 bases at V and 3 bases at J, with 12 bases in the middle. CDR1 SNHLY and CDR2 FYNNEI come from the germline V gene. In nucleotides, the CDR3 is TGTGCCAGCAGTGACGGATTAGGGCTCTACGAGCAGTACTTC. Translating it yields CASSDGLGLYEQYF. The full variable domain, its missing parts supplied by reference TRBV2 and TRBJ2-7, is EPEVTQTPSHQVTQMGQEVILRCVPISNHLYFYWYRQILGQKVEFLVSFYNNEISEKSEIFDDQFSVERPDGSNFTLKIRSTKLEDSAMYFCASSDGLGLYEQYFGPGTRLTVT.

This clonotype came up many times. V usage is TRBV12-3 or TRBV12-4 and J usage is TRBJ2-7; 8 bases map to TRBD1. This CDR3 has 18 amino acids. Unmatched junction bases numbered 17, after V lost 4 bases and J lost 3 bases. The CDR3 DNA reads as TGTGCCAGCAGTTCCAGAACCAACGGACAGGGTAATAACTACGAGCAGTACTTC. It is translated as CASSSRTNGQGNNYEQYF.

The sample holds a few counts of this clonotype. J is TRBJ1-1 and V is TRBV11-2; D is perhaps TRBD1 (5 bases). The V end lost 2 bases, the J end lost 2 bases, and 18 bases lay between the germline ends. The CDR3 contains 17 residues. In germline, CDR1 is SGHAT, CDR2 FQNNGV. The CDR3 loop reads CASSLRFSPGFNTEAFF. CDR3 nucleotide sequence: TGTGCCAGCAGCTTAAGATTTTCCCCAGGGTTTAACACTGAAGCTTTCTTT.

This clonotype was seen many times. The chain is built from TRBV6-2 or TRBV6-3 and TRBJ2-7; TRBD2 agrees at 10 bases. V lost 6 bases to trimming and J lost 0 bases; unmatched junction nucleotides: 2. The germline V gene has CDR1 MNHEY and CDR2 SVGEGT. The CDR3 runs 14 residues. CDR3: CASRSSGSSYEQYF. For the CDR3, the DNA is TGTGCCAGCAGATCTAGCGGGAGCTCCTACGAGCAGTACTTC.

The rearrangement uses TRBV28 and TRBJ2-7, with D unclear. V was cut by 7 bases and J by 6 bases, with 16 bases left in between. Germline CDR1 reads MDHEN; CDR2 reads SYDVKM. The CDR3 has 13 amino acids. CDR3 residues: CASTVRSRSEQYF. DNA of the CDR3: TGTGCCAGCACGGTGAGGTCCCGGAGCGAGCAGTACTTC.

This clonotype has a count of ten or more. The V call is TRBV28, the J call TRBJ2-7; 15 bases fit TRBD2. This CDR3 is built from 16 residues. V lost 7 bases to trimming and J lost 6 bases; unmatched junction nucleotides: 10. Per the germline V gene, CDR1 is MDHEN and CDR2 is SYDVKM. The DNA of the CDR3 is TGTGCCAGCACGGGACTAGCGGGAGGTCTAGCCCCCGAGCAGTACTTC. Its translation: CASTGLAGGLAPEQYF.

This clonotype was detected ten times or more. V gene TRBV20-1 combines with J gene TRBJ2-5; 11 nucleotides match TRBD2. With V trimmed by 3 bases and J by 2 bases, 5 bases remained unmatched. Germline values: CDR1 DFQATT, CDR2 SNEGSKA (reference sequence). CDR3 length: 15 amino acids. DNA of the CDR3: TGCAGTGCTAGGGCCGGGACTAGCGGACAAGAGACCCAGTACTTC. This translates into CSARAGTSGQETQYF.

This clonotype was seen ten or more times. The CDR3 sequence: CSAPRRGSPDQPQHF. CDR3 in DNA: TGCAGTGCGCCCCGGCGGGGATCACCGGATCAGCCCCAGCATTTT. The chain carries TRBV20-1 and TRBJ1-5; D unclear. V lost 6 bases and J lost 5, with 20 bases in between. The germline V gene encodes CDR1 DFQATT and CDR2 SNEGSKA (reference sequence). The CDR3 length is 15 residues.

This chain connects TRBV19 to TRBJ2-4; no clear D gene. The CDR3 consists of 12 residues. V shed 4 bases and J shed 6 bases, with 7 bases lying between them. The germline CDR1 and CDR2 sequences are LNHDA and SQIVND (reference sequence). CDR3 DNA: TGTGCCAGTAGTACCGAAGGAAACATTCAGTACTTC. Amino acids: CASSTEGNIQYF.

The rearrangement joins TRBV30 to TRBJ2-7; 7 bases fit TRBD1. V was clipped by 0 bases and J by 4 bases; unmatched bases: 6. Germline V CDR1 and CDR2: GTSNPN, SVGIG (reference sequence). This CDR3 is built from 14 residues. The CDR3 DNA reads as TGTGCCTGGAGTGTGCCCCAGGGGGTGTACGAGCAGTACTTC. This translates into CAWSVPQGVYEQYF.

There are a few counts of this clonotype. The chain is built from TRBV12-3 or TRBV12-4 and TRBJ1-6, with D unresolved. The CDR3 has 17 residues. Deletions cut 6 bases from V and 0 bases from J, with 15 bases between. In DNA form, the CDR3 reads TGTGCCAGCAGCCCGAGACAAACTAGCTCCTATAATTCACCCCTCCACTTT. Its protein is CASSPRQTSSYNSPLHF.

With regard to this clonotype: A much larger clone sits a single nucleotide away, making a read error possible. This CDR3 fails to terminate in the conserved phenylalanine or tryptophan, so it likely reflects a read error. CDR3 nucleotide sequence: TGTGCCATCAGTGAGATTATGAGGTCCTTCGGGGGCTACACCCTC. This sequence encodes CAISEIMRSFGGYTL. The rearrangement joins TRBV10-3 to TRBJ1-2, with D uncertain. Germline CDR1 ENHRY, CDR2 SYGVKD. V shed 2 bases and J shed 8 bases, with 18 bases lying between them. The CDR3 length is 15 residues.

This clonotype was counted between two and nine times. V gene TRBV12-3 or TRBV12-4 combines with J gene TRBJ1-3; D uncertain. The length of the CDR3 is 13 residues. Trimming took 3 bases from V and 5 from J, leaving 8 bases between them. CDR3 sequence: CASSFDSRNTIYF. CDR3 DNA: TGTGCCAGCAGTTTCGACTCACGAAACACCATATATTTT.

This clonotype was seen many times. V and J are TRBV12-5 and TRBJ1-2, with D unclear. With 1 base removed from V and 5 bases from J, the gap between germline ends came to 5 bases. The CDR3 has 12 residues. Germline CDR1 is LGHNT and CDR2 is FRNRAP. CDR3 in DNA: TGTGCTAGTGGTTTGGACTCGTATGGCTACACCTTC. As protein: CASGLDSYGYTF. The full variable domain, in which reference TRBV12-5 and TRBJ1-2 provide the parts outside the CDR3, is DARVTQTPRHKVTEMGQEVTMRCQPILGHNTVFWYRQTMMQGLELLAYFRNRAPLDDSGMPKDRFSAEMPDATLATLKIQPSEPRDSAVYFCASGLDSYGYTFGSGTRLTVV.

The rearrangement links TRBV20-1 to TRBJ2-2; 7 positions match TRBD2. The germline V gene has CDR1 DFQATT and CDR2 SNEGSKA (reference sequence). V shed 1 base, J shed 2 bases, and the junction held 13 bases outside the gene matches. The CDR3 totals 18 residues. CDR3 amino acids: CSARVIVASGYNTGELFF. The CDR3 DNA reads as TGCAGTGCTAGAGTAATTGTCGCTAGCGGATACAACACCGGGGAGCTGTTTTTT.

V usage is TRBV11-2 and J usage is TRBJ1-2, with TRBD1 matching 7 bases. CDR1 and CDR2 (germline): SGHAT, FQNNGV. V lost 5 bases, J lost 7 bases, and 7 bases stayed unmatched. The CDR3 is 13 residues long. The CDR3 region is CASSLTGSSGYTF. DNA for the CDR3: TGTGCCAGCAGCCTGACAGGGAGCAGTGGCTACACCTTC.

This chain connects TRBV20-1 to TRBJ2-2, with D perhaps matching TRBD2 (6 bases). Germline-derived CDR1 and CDR2 are DFQATT and SNEGSKA (reference sequence). This CDR3 comprises 14 residues. Trimming took off 5 bases at V and 0 bases at J, with 10 bases between the two ends. CDR3 sequence: CSASSSANTGELFF. CDR3 sequence (DNA): TGCAGTGCTTCATCTAGCGCGAACACCGGGGAGCTGTTTTTT.

A few counts support this clonotype. The chain links TRBV12-3 or TRBV12-4 to TRBJ1-5; D possibly corresponds to TRBD1 (5 bases). Trimming pared 7 bases from V and 0 bases from J, leaving 13 bases between. CDR3 length: 15 amino acids. The CDR3 loop reads CASTLSGYSNQPQHF. CDR3 coding DNA: TGTGCCAGCACCTTGTCAGGGTATAGCAATCAGCCCCAGCATTTT.